These 25 T cell receptor beta chains came from one sample sequenced in a study of T cell repertoires in ileal Crohn's disease (dated by TCRdb to the late 2010s). The library was generated by the immunoSEQ multiplex PCR assay. Entries here come from immuneACCESS through TCRdb and include only in-frame sequences with V and J called. Some clones fail to appear in such tables; in the studies checked, an unresolved V gene covers under half of the shortfall, and the cause of the remainder is unknown. In this sample the table shows several thousand clones, about 74% of which occur a single time. The ten largest clones capture roughly 10% of the sample. The time point label on this specimen signifies: proximal margin of the surgical specimen (macroscopically non-inflamed). What was sequenced was ileal tissue. These receptors were collected from an adult with Crohn's disease.

The chain combines TRBV15 with TRBJ1-2, with 7 bases aligning to TRBD1. J lost 1 base, V lost 1 base, and 3 bases had no gene match. This CDR3 comprises 15 residues. The germline V gene has CDR1 LNHNV and CDR2 YYDKDF (reference sequence). CDR3 protein: CATSRGRGLNYGYTF. CDR3 nucleotides: TGTGCCACCAGCAGAGGGAGGGGGCTTAACTATGGCTACACCTTC. Variable domain in full (rest from reference TRBV15 and TRBJ1-2): DAMVIQNPRYQVTQFGKPVTLSCSQTLNHNVMYWYQQKSSQAPKLLFHYYDKDFNNEADTPDNFQSRRPNTSFCFLDIRSPGLGDTAMYLCATSRGRGLNYGYTFGSGTRLTVV.

The rearrangement joins TRBV11-2 to TRBJ2-2; D is ambiguous. Germline CDR1 is SGHAT and CDR2 is FQNNGV. V lost 1 base and J 7 bases, leaving 7 bases between the germline ends. The CDR3 has 13 residues. CDR3 residues: CASSLVLGGELFF. The CDR3 bases are TGTGCCAGCAGCTTAGTTTTGGGCGGGGAGCTGTTTTTT. The entire variable domain, with the rest obtained from reference TRBV11-2 and TRBJ2-2, is as follows: EAGVAQSPRYKIIEKRQSVAFWCNPISGHATLYWYQQILGQGPKLLIQFQNNGVVDDSQLPKDRFSAERLKGVDSTLKIQPAKLEDSAVYLCASSLVLGGELFFGEGSRLTVL.

The V and J genes are TRBV6-5 and TRBJ2-7; TRBD1 matches 7 bases. V shed 7 bases and J 3 bases; nucleotides not matched to a gene: 3. Germline values: CDR1 MNHEY, CDR2 SVGAGI. The length of the CDR3 is 12 residues. The CDR3 nucleotides read TGTGCCAGCATAGGGGGCAACTACGAGCAGTACTTC. As protein: CASIGGNYEQYF.

The rearrangement links TRBV27 to TRBJ2-7; 12 nucleotides align to TRBD2. This CDR3 comprises 16 residues. V lost 6 bases to trimming and J lost 7 bases; unmatched junction nucleotides: 13. The germline gives CDR1 MNHEY, CDR2 SMNVEV (reference sequence). In DNA form, the CDR3 reads TGTGCCAGCAGGCCTCCGACTAGCGGGAGAACGGGTGAGCAGTACTTC. Translation gives CASRPPTSGRTGEQYF.

The rearrangement joins TRBV5-6 to TRBJ1-3; D may be TRBD1 (6 bases). CDR1 is SGHDT, CDR2 YYEEEE, per germline. The CDR3 runs to 13 residues. V was clipped by 4 bases and J by 8 bases, with 13 bases between them. The CDR3: CASSKGHLDTIYF. In nucleotides, the CDR3 is TGTGCCAGCAGCAAGGGACATCTGGACACCATATATTTT.

CDR3 region: CASSSGKGSGYTF. The CDR3 DNA reads TGTGCCAGCAGTTCAGGAAAAGGGTCGGGCTACACCTTC. V and J are TRBV27 and TRBJ1-2; D unresolved. The CDR3 runs to 13 residues. From germline, CDR1 is MNHEY and CDR2 SMNVEV (reference sequence). V lost 4 bases and J 8 bases, leaving 14 bases between the germline ends.

The V gene is TRBV13, the J gene TRBJ2-1; perhaps TRBD2 as D (5 bases). Germline V CDR1 and CDR2: PRHDT, FYEKMQ (reference sequence). V lost 3 bases and J lost 2, with 11 bases in between. This CDR3 has 15 amino acids. The CDR3 loop is CASSFEGKPYNEQFF. Written as DNA, the CDR3 is TGTGCCAGCAGCTTCGAGGGAAAACCCTACAATGAGCAGTTCTTC. Full variable domain (rest looked up from reference TRBV13 and TRBJ2-1): AAGVIQSPRHLIKEKRETATLKCYPIPRHDTVYWYQQGPGQDPQFLISFYEKMQSDKGSIPDRFSAQQFSDYHSELNMSSLELGDSALYFCASSFEGKPYNEQFFGPGTRLTVL.

The V call is TRBV6-1, the J call TRBJ2-7; a weak D match, TRBD1 (7 bases). Deletions cut 8 bases from V and 5 bases from J, with 19 bases between. The germline V gene encodes CDR1 MNHNS and CDR2 SASEGT. This CDR3 region has 14 residues. In DNA form, the CDR3 reads TGTGCCAGCGGACGAGACAGGGAGGCCAACGAGCAGTACTTC. Translation gives CASGRDREANEQYF.

This clone was seen a single time. This sequence joins TRBV11-2 and TRBJ2-5; no definite D call. Between the trimmed V and J ends, which lost 0 bases and 6 bases, there was a span of 8 bases. Germline CDR1 is SGHAT and CDR2 is FQNNGV. There are 13 residues in the CDR3. For the CDR3, the DNA is TGTGCCAGCAGCTTAGACGTCCCCAAGACCCAGTACTTC. It translates to CASSLDVPKTQYF.

The chain uses TRBV18 and TRBJ2-5; D gene unclear. The germline V and J ends were trimmed by 2 bases and 0 bases, with 16 bases remaining between them. Germline lookup yields CDR1 KGHSH and CDR2 LQKENI. The CDR3 covers 17 residues. The CDR3 loop is CASSPYARNRDQETQYF. In nucleotides, the CDR3 is TGTGCCAGCTCACCATATGCGAGGAATCGGGACCAAGAGACCCAGTACTTC. The complete variable domain, with remaining parts taken from reference TRBV18 and TRBJ2-5, reads NAGVMQNPRHLVRRRGQEARLRCSPMKGHSHVYWYRQLPEEGLKFMVYLQKENIIDESGMPKERFSAEFPKEGPSILRIQQVVRGDSAAYFCASSPYARNRDQETQYFGPGTRLLVL.

The rearrangement links TRBV7-9 to TRBJ1-5; 9 bases are a match to TRBD1. The trim removed 0 bases at V and 3 bases at J, leaving 12 bases unmatched. The CDR3 covers 19 residues. The germline CDR1 and CDR2 sequences are SEHNR and FQNEAQ (reference sequence). This chain's CDR3 is CASSLALGLRDRDNQPQHF. The CDR3 region has the DNA TGTGCCAGCAGCTTAGCCCTCGGGCTACGGGACAGGGACAATCAGCCCCAGCATTTT.

The chain links TRBV19 to TRBJ2-2; TRBD2 aligns across 8 bases. This CDR3 has 13 residues. The trim removed 6 bases at V and 7 bases at J, leaving 4 bases unmatched. Germline V gives CDR1 LNHDA, CDR2 SQIVND (reference sequence). The CDR3 loop is CASRGLGNGELFF. The CDR3 DNA is TGTGCCAGTAGGGGACTAGGAAACGGGGAGCTGTTTTTT.

The rearrangement links TRBV4-1 to TRBJ1-1, with D uncertain. The CDR3 has 15 amino acids. Germline assignment: CDR1 MGHRA and CDR2 YSYEKL. The V gene lost 4 bases and the J gene lost 5 bases, with 17 bases spanning the gap. The CDR3 sequence: CASSPSDRVRTEAFF. As DNA, the CDR3 is TGCGCCAGCAGCCCCTCGGACCGAGTGAGAACTGAAGCTTTCTTT.

The V call is TRBV6-5, the J call TRBJ2-7, with 9 nucleotides matching TRBD1. Germline lookup yields CDR1 MNHEY and CDR2 SVGAGI. The ends lost 5 bases at V and 5 bases at J; junction bases unmatched: 7. This CDR3 is 14 amino acids long. The CDR3 reads CASSKQGAQHEQYF. The CDR3 nucleotides are TGTGCCAGCAGTAAACAGGGGGCGCAACACGAGCAGTACTTC.

The chain carries TRBV21-1 and TRBJ2-7; TRBD1, as called in the table, went unchecked against the DNA. TRBV21-1 counts as a pseudogene. The CDR3 is 13 residues long. For the CDR3, the DNA is TGTGCCAGCAGCAGTTACAGTACCTACGAGCAGTACTTC. Residues: CASSSYSTYEQYF.

By frequency in the sample, this clone is medium-sized. The identical CDR3 is also encoded by other nucleotide sequences in the sample. The rearrangement links TRBV10-1 to TRBJ2-1; no clear D. The V gene lost 5 bases and the J gene lost 0 bases, with 11 bases spanning the gap. In germline, CDR1 is WNHNN, CDR2 SYGVQD (reference sequence). The CDR3 sequence is 15 residues long. The CDR3 region is CASSRDSSSYNEQFF. DNA of the CDR3: TGCGCCAGCAGTAGAGACTCGAGCTCCTACAATGAGCAGTTCTTC.

The chain links TRBV9 to TRBJ2-6; D may be TRBD2 (5 bases). Germline CDR1 SGDLS, CDR2 YYNGEE. Trimming pared 0 bases from V and 0 bases from J, leaving 13 bases between. This CDR3 is 18 amino acids long. The CDR3 loop reads CASSVERLARSGANVLTF. CDR3 in DNA: TGTGCCAGCAGCGTAGAAAGGCTAGCCCGCTCTGGGGCCAACGTCCTGACTTTC.

V gene TRBV7-3 combines with J gene TRBJ2-1; TRBD2 matches 12 bases. The CDR3 sequence is 21 residues long. The ends lost 4 bases at V and 9 bases at J; junction bases unmatched: 25. Germline V gene data show CDR1 as SGHTA and CDR2 as FQGTGA. CDR3 DNA sequence: TGTGCCAGCAGCTCCTCCCTCGTGGCTAGCGGGAGGGGACCGTTCTTGGCTGAGCAGTTCTTC. Protein sequence: CASSSSLVASGRGPFLAEQFF.

This clone was recorded only once. The chain recombines TRBV7-6 with TRBJ1-5, with 7 bases lining up with TRBD1. This CDR3 has 14 amino acids. V was clipped by 5 bases and J by 4 bases; unmatched bases: 5. Germline V gives CDR1 SGHVS, CDR2 FNYEAQ. CDR3 residues: CASSAGTVNQPQHF. For the CDR3, the DNA is TGTGCCAGCAGCGCGGGGACAGTTAATCAGCCCCAGCATTTT.

The chain combines TRBV7-8 with TRBJ2-7; 10 positions match TRBD1. The CDR3 has 14 residues. With V trimmed by 6 bases and J by 6 bases, 8 bases remained unmatched. Germline V gene sequence: CDR1 SGHVS, CDR2 FQNEAQ. The DNA of the CDR3 is TGTGCCAGCAGTTCCGCCGGGACAGGGGCCGAGCAGTACTTC. This gives the protein CASSSAGTGAEQYF.

As for this clone: The identical CDR3 is also encoded by other nucleotide sequences in the sample. The chain links TRBV9 to TRBJ2-1; D is perhaps TRBD2 (5 bases). The CDR3 length is 15 residues. Germline CDR1 and CDR2: SGDLS and YYNGEE. V was pared by 0 bases and J by 0 bases, with 7 bases between. This chain's CDR3 is CASSVGRSSYNEQFF. CDR3 in DNA: TGTGCCAGCAGCGTAGGGAGGAGCTCCTACAATGAGCAGTTCTTC. Together with reference TRBV9 and TRBJ2-1, the CDR3 gives the full variable domain: DSGVTQTPKHLITATGQRVTLRCSPRSGDLSVYWYQQSLDQGLQFLIQYYNGEERAKGNILERFSAQQFPDLHSELNLSSLELGDSALYFCASSVGRSSYNEQFFGPGTRLTVL.

The genes are TRBV10-1 and TRBJ2-2; 9 nucleotides align to TRBD1. J was trimmed by 3 bases and V by 2 bases; bases with no gene match: 1. The CDR3 runs to 15 residues. Germline V gene lookup returns CDR1 WNHNN and CDR2 SYGVQD (reference sequence). This CDR3 reads CASSEGDRDTGELFF. The CDR3 DNA reads as TGCGCCAGCAGTGAGGGGGACAGGGACACCGGGGAGCTGTTTTTT.

This chain links TRBV6-6 with TRBJ2-7; D remains ambiguous. V lost 2 bases to trimming and J lost 6 bases, with 8 bases between them. Per the germline V gene, CDR1 is MNHNY and CDR2 is SVGAGI (reference sequence). This CDR3 has 12 residues. CDR3 DNA sequence: TGTGCCAGCAGTTACCCACCGGGCGAGCAGTACTTC. As protein: CASSYPPGEQYF.

The chain joins TRBV2 to TRBJ1-1; the match to TRBD1 covers 8 bases. The CDR3 extends over 13 amino acids. Germline trimming cut 11 bases from V and 3 bases from J; bases unmatched to any gene: 8. Per germline, CDR1 SNHLY and CDR2 FYNNEI. The CDR3 bases are TGTGCCGGGAGCCGGGACAGGTACACTGAAGCTTTCTTT. It yields the protein CAGSRDRYTEAFF. Full variable domain (outside the CDR3, taken from reference TRBV2 and TRBJ1-1): EPEVTQTPSHQVTQMGQEVILRCVPISNHLYFYWYRQILGQKVEFLVSFYNNEISEKSEIFDDQFSVERPDGSNFTLKIRSTKLEDSAMYFCAGSRDRYTEAFFGQGTRLTVV.

V gene TRBV7-2 combines with J gene TRBJ2-1; TRBD1 matches at 7 bases. This CDR3 is 15 amino acids long. V trimming: 7 bases; J trimming: 7 bases; junction bases outside the gene matches: 13. CDR1 is SGHTA, CDR2 FQGNSA, per germline. In nucleotides, the CDR3 is TGTGCCAGCAAACTTCAGGGGGACGGAATAAATGAGCAGTTCTTC. The encoded protein is CASKLQGDGINEQFF.